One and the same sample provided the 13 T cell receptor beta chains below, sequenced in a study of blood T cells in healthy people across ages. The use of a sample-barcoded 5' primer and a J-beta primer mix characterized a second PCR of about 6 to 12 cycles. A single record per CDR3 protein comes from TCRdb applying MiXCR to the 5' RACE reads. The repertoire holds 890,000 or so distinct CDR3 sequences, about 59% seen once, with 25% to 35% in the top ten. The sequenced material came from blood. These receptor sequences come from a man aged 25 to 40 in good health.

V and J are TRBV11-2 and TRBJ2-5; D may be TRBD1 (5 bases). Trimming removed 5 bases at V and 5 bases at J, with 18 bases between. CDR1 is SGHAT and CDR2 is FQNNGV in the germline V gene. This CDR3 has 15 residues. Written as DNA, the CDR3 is TGTGCCAGCAGCGCCCCCAGGGTGTTAGGGGAGACCCAGTACTTC. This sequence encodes CASSAPRVLGETQYF.

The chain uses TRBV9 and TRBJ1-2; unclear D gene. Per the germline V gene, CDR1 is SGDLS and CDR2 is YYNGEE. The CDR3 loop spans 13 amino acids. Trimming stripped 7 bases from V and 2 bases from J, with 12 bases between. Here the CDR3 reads CASSSSDNYGYTF. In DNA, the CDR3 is TGTGCCAGCTCAAGCTCGGACAACTATGGCTACACCTTC.

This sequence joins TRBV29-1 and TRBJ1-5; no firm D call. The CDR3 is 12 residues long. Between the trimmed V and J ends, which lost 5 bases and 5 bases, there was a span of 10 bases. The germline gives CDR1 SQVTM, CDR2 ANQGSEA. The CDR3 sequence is CSVKGADQPQHF. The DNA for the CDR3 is TGCAGCGTTAAGGGAGCGGATCAGCCCCAGCATTTT.

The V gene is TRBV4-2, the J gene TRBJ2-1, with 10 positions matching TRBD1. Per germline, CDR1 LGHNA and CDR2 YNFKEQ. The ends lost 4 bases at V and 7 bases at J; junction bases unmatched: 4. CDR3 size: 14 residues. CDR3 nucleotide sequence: TGTGCCAGCAGCCTCAGGACAGGGGGGAATGAGCAGTTCTTC. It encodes CASSLRTGGNEQFF.

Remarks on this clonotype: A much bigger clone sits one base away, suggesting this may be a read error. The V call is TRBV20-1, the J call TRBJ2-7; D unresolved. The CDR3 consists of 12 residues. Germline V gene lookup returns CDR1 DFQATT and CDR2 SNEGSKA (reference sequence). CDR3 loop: CRARGPGGEQYF. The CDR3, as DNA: TGCAGGGCCCGAGGACCCGGTGGCGAGCAGTACTTC.

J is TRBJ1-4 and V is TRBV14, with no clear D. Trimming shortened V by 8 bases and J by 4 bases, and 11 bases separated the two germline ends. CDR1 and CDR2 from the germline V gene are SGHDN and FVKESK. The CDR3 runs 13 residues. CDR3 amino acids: CASGRDINEKLFF. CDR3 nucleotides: TGTGCCAGCGGCCGGGATATTAATGAAAAACTGTTTTTT.

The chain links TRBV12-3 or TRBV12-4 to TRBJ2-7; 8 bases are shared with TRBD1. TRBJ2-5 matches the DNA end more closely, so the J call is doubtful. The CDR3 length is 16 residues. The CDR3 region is CASSLTGGTSRATQYF. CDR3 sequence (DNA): TGTGCCAGCAGTTTAACAGGGGGGACGAGCAGGGCGACCCAGTACTTC.

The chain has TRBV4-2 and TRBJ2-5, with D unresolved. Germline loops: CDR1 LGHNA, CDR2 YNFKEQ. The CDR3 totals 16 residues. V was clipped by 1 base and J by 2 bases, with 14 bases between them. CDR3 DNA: TGTGCCAGCAGCCAAGTTCTCGTCGGAAGGCAAGAGACCCAGTACTTC. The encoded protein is CASSQVLVGRQETQYF.

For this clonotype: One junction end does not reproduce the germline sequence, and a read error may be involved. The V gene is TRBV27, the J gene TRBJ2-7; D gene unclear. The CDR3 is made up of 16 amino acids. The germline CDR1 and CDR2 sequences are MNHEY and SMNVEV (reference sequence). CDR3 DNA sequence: TGTACCAGCAGTCTCACTCGGACCCTTAGCTCCTACGAGCAGTACTTC. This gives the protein CTSSLTRTLSSYEQYF.

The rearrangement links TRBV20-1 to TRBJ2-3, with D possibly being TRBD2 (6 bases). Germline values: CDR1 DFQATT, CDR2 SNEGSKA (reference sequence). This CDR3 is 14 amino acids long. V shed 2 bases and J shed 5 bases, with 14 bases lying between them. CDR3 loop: CSARMGGVGDTQYF. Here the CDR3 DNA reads TGCAGTGCTAGAATGGGCGGGGTGGGAGATACGCAGTATTTT.

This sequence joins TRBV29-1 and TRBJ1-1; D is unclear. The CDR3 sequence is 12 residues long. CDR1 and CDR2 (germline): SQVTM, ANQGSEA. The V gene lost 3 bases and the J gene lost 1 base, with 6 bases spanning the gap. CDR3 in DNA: TGCAGCGTTGATGGTTGGAACACTGAAGCTTTCTTT. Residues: CSVDGWNTEAFF. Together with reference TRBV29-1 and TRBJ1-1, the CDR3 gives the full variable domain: SAVISQKPSRDICQRGTSLTIQCQVDSQVTMMFWYRQQPGQSLTLIATANQGSEATYESGFVIDKFPISRPNLTFSTLTVSNMSPEDSSIYLCSVDGWNTEAFFGQGTRLTVV.

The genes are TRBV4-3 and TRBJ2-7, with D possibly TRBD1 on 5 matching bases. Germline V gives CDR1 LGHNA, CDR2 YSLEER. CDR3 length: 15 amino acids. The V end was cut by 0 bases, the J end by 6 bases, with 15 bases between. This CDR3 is CASSQDPGQWCEQYF. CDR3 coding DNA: TGCGCCAGCAGCCAAGATCCTGGACAATGGTGCGAGCAGTACTTC.

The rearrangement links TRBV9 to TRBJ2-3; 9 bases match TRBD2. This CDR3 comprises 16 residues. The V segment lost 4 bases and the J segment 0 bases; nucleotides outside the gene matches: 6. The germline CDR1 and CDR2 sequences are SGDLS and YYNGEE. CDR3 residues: CASSSTSGYSTDTQYF. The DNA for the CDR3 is TGTGCCAGCAGCTCAACTAGCGGGTATAGCACAGATACGCAGTATTTT. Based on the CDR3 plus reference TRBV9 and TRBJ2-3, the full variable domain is DSGVTQTPKHLITATGQRVTLRCSPRSGDLSVYWYQQSLDQGLQFLIQYYNGEERAKGNILERFSAQQFPDLHSELNLSSLELGDSALYFCASSSTSGYSTDTQYFGPGTRLTVL.